Included here is one T cell receptor beta chain sequence, with context. These data belong to a study of blood T cell repertoires in COVID-19. Study-level information: From the United States, Italy and Spain came samples of acute and convalescent COVID-19. Sources were T cells, B-cell-depleted T cells, or PBMCs; the material itself was cDNA or gDNA.

Original analysis: Reference gene primers were amplified, and this amplification served to estimate nucleated cell counts. Clones were read by immunoSEQ multiplex PCR, and TCRdb kept only the in-frame ones, dropping some. V and J calls and clone size come straight from that table; D and trimming were deduced from the DNA. The table has fewer than 150,000 clones, approximately 81% seen once. In germline, CDR1 is SGHNT, CDR2 YYREEE (reference sequence). The CDR3 totals 14 residues. After removal of 4 bases from V and 5 bases from J, the junction contained 6 bases not matched to a gene. J is TRBJ2-1 and V is TRBV5-4, with 7 bases identical to TRBD2. This TCR was sampled from a woman in her twenties or thirties who had recovered from COVID-19. Sequenced input: peripheral blood. CDR3 DNA sequence: TGTGCCAGCAGCGGAACGGGACTAAACAATGAGCAGTTCTTC. Protein: CASSGTGLNNEQFF.